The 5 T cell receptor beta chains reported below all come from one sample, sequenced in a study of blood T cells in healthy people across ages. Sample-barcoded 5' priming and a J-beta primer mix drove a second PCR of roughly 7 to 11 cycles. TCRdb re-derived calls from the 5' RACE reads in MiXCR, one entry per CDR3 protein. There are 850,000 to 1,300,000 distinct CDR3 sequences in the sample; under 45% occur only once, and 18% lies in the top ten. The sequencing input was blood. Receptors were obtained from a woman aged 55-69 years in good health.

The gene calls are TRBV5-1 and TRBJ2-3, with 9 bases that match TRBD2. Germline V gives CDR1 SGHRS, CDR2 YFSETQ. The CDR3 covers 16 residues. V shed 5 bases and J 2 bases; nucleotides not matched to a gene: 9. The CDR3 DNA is TGCGCCAGCAGTTTTGGGGCTAGCGGGAACACAGATACGCAGTATTTT. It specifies CASSFGASGNTDTQYF.

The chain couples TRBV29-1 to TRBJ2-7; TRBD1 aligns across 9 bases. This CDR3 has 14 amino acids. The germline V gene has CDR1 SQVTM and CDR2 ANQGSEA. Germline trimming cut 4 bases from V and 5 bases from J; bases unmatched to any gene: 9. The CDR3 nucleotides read TGCAGCGTTGGAGGACAGGGGACACGGAACGAGCAGTACTTC. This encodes CSVGGQGTRNEQYF.

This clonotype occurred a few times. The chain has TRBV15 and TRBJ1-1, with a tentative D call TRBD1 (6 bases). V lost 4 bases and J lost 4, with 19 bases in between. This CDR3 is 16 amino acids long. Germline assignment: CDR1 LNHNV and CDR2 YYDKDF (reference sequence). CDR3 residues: CATSTSPGGLGTEAFF. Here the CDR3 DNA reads TGTGCCACCAGCACAAGCCCGGGGGGGCTGGGCACTGAAGCTTTCTTT.

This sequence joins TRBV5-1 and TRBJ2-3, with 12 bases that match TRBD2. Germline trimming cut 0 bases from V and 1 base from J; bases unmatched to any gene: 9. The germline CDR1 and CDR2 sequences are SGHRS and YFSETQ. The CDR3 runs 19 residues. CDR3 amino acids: CASSLAGLAGGPGTDTQYF. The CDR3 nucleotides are TGCGCCAGCAGCTTGGCCGGGCTAGCGGGAGGGCCAGGCACAGATACGCAGTATTTT. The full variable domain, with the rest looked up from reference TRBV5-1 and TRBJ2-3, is KAGVTQTPRYLIKTRGQQVTLSCSPISGHRSVSWYQQTPGQGLQFLFEYFSETQRNKGNFPGRFSGRQFSNSRSEMNVSTLELGDSALYLCASSLAGLAGGPGTDTQYFGPGTRLTVL.

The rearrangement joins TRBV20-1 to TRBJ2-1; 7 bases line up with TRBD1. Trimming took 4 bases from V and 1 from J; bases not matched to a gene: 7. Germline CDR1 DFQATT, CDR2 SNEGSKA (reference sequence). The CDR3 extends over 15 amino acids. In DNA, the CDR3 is TGCAGTGCTACCACGAGGGGGCAGTCCTACAATGAGCAGTTCTTC. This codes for CSATTRGQSYNEQFF.